The sequence of this TCR beta chain was determined in a study of cytomegalovirus exposure and HLA in healthy donors. General study points: The study listed some 160 cytomegalovirus-associated TCR beta chains. Many donors carried some public TCRs, although rarity characterized most TCR sequences. Reports indicated that the classifier achieved high specificity and sensitivity in diagnosing cytomegalovirus status.

This table comes from immunoSEQ multiplex PCR, and its TCRdb copy is limited to in-frame clones, with some not included. The table has around 260,000 clones, around 90% seen once. The donors formed part of the approximately 110-subject validation cohort, distinct from the roughly 700-subject first cohort. As concerns this clone: What it binds is unknown.

This CDR3 has 13 amino acids. Germline trimming cut 3 bases from V and 2 bases from J; bases unmatched to any gene: 1. Germline V gene data show CDR1 as SGHRS and CDR2 as YFSETQ. This sequence joins TRBV5-1 and TRBJ2-5; 7 nucleotides line up with TRBD1. The specimen was PBMCs. The TCR originated in a woman aged 25 to 39 in good health and CMV-seronegative. Written as DNA, the CDR3 is TGCGCCAGCAGCTCGGGACAGCAAGAGACCCAGTACTTC. Its protein product is CASSSGQQETQYF.